A single sample is the source of the 27 T cell receptor beta chains below, sequenced in a study of cytomegalovirus exposure and HLA in healthy donors. Use of 60 Vbeta and 13 Jbeta primers characterized the PCR. Profiled with immunoSEQ multiplex PCR; TCRdb holds only in-frame clones, not every one. The repertoire holds more than 80,000 clones, with roughly two thirds as singletons. The sample consisted of PBMCs. The receptors derive from a female donor in good health and CMV-seronegative.

This clone was counted only a few times. The chain couples TRBV19 to TRBJ2-7; TRBD2 might be the D (6 bases). Trimming cost V 4 bases and J 4 bases, with 8 bases left between them. The CDR3 has 12 amino acids. Germline V gene sequence: CDR1 LNHDA, CDR2 SQIVND (reference sequence). The CDR3 spells CASSTGSYEQYF. The CDR3 DNA reads as TGTGCCAGTAGTACCGGGAGTTACGAGCAGTACTTC.

The rearrangement links TRBV9 to TRBJ1-4; D unresolved. V was shortened by 4 bases and J by 6 bases, with 7 bases between the two germline ends. Per the germline V gene, CDR1 is SGDLS and CDR2 is YYNGEE. CDR3 length equals 12 residues. CDR3 bases: TGTGCCAGCAGCAGTACAGATGAAAAACTGTTTTTT. Amino acid sequence: CASSSTDEKLFF.

The rearrangement joins TRBV30 to TRBJ1-5; 8 bases are a match to TRBD1. CDR1 is GTSNPN, CDR2 SVGIG, per germline (reference sequence). V shed 0 bases and J 5 bases; nucleotides not matched to a gene: 6. This CDR3 is 15 amino acids long. In nucleotides, the CDR3 is TGTGCCTGGAGTGTAGAGGCAGGGGGCCATCAGCCCCAGCATTTT. This gives the protein CAWSVEAGGHQPQHF. Drawing the rest from reference TRBV30 and TRBJ1-5, the complete variable domain is SQTIHQWPATLVQPVGSPLSLECTVEGTSNPNLYWYRQAAGRGLQLLFYSVGIGQISSEVPQNLSASRPQDRQFILSSKKLLLSDSGFYLCAWSVEAGGHQPQHFGDGTRLSIL.

This clone was seen a few times. This chain joins TRBV5-5 and TRBJ1-5, with 7 bases fitting TRBD1. Germline CDR1 reads SGHKS; CDR2 reads YYEKEE (reference sequence). V dropped 0 bases and J dropped 7; count of bases not matched to a gene: 13. CDR3 size: 17 residues. The CDR3 reads CASSLAVRDSGWQPQHF. As DNA, the CDR3 is TGTGCCAGCAGCTTGGCCGTCCGGGACAGCGGCTGGCAGCCCCAGCATTTT. The full variable domain, in which reference TRBV5-5 and TRBJ1-5 provide the parts outside the CDR3, is DAGVTQSPTHLIKTRGQQVTLRCSPISGHKSVSWYQQVLGQGPQFIFQYYEKEERGRGNFPDRFSARQFPNYSSELNVNALLLGDSALYLCASSLAVRDSGWQPQHFGDGTRLSIL.

The V gene is TRBV6-5, the J gene TRBJ1-4; D is possibly TRBD1 (5 bases). The CDR3 totals 13 residues. Germline-derived CDR1 and CDR2 are MNHEY and SVGAGI. V dropped 0 bases and J dropped 8 bases, with 7 bases sitting between them. CDR3 in DNA: TGTGCCAGCAGTTACTCAGGGGCGGAAAAACTGTTTTTT. Its protein is CASSYSGAEKLFF.

The chain combines TRBV4-2 with TRBJ2-7; 15 nucleotides align to TRBD2. Germline V gene sequence: CDR1 LGHNA, CDR2 YNFKEQ. CDR3 size: 16 residues. V trimming: 4 bases; J trimming: 7 bases; junction bases outside the gene matches: 8. The CDR3 loop reads CASSLGLAGGYGEQYF. The DNA for the CDR3 is TGTGCCAGCAGCCTCGGACTAGCGGGAGGGTATGGGGAGCAGTACTTC.

CDR3 in DNA: TGTGCCAGCAGTCTAGACAGGGGACCGGTCGGGACTGAAGCTTTCTTT. Its protein product is CASSLDRGPVGTEAFF. The chain carries TRBV5-8 and TRBJ1-1, with TRBD1 matching over 8 bases. This CDR3 is 16 amino acids long. Germline trimming cut 5 bases from V and 5 bases from J; bases unmatched to any gene: 14. The germline CDR1 and CDR2 sequences are SGHTS and YDEGEE.

This chain uses TRBV14 with TRBJ2-3; 12 bases agree with TRBD2. Germline CDR1 reads SGHDN; CDR2 reads FVKESK. Trimming removed 8 bases from V and 5 bases from J; junction bases left unmatched: 8. The CDR3 totals 15 residues. This CDR3 reads CASSLAGGIGDTQYF. The CDR3 DNA reads as TGTGCCAGCTCTCTAGCGGGAGGGATTGGAGATACGCAGTATTTT.

The chain uses TRBV5-6 and TRBJ2-2; perhaps TRBD2 as D (5 bases). The CDR3 contains 15 residues. Between the trimmed V and J ends, which lost 3 bases and 4 bases, there was a span of 13 bases. Germline loops: CDR1 SGHDT, CDR2 YYEEEE. CDR3 DNA sequence: TGTGCCAGCAGCTACGGAGCGGTCCGCACCGGGGAGCTGTTTTTT. This gives the protein CASSYGAVRTGELFF. The full variable domain, its missing parts supplied by reference TRBV5-6 and TRBJ2-2, is DAGVTQSPTHLIKTRGQQVTLRCSPKSGHDTVSWYQQALGQGPQFIFQYYEEEERQRGNFPDRFSGHQFPNYSSELNVNALLLGDSALYLCASSYGAVRTGELFFGEGSRLTVL.

Points on this clone: Compared with germline, one end of the junction differs, possibly owing to a read error. This chain uses TRBV5-8 with TRBJ2-5, with D uncertain. The CDR3 has 14 amino acids. CDR1 and CDR2 from the germline V gene are SGHTS and YDEGEE. CDR3 in DNA: TGCGCCAGCAGTGGGCGAGAAAACAGAGAGACCCAGTACTTC. Translated: CASSGRENRETQYF.

This clone appeared a few times. V is TRBV7-6 and J is TRBJ2-1, with TRBD1 matching 10 bases. The length of the CDR3 is 14 residues. After removal of 5 bases from V and 9 bases from J, the junction contained 7 bases not matched to a gene. Germline V lookup: CDR1 SGHVS, CDR2 FNYEAQ. The CDR3 DNA is TGTGCCAGCAGCCGGGACAGGGGAGAGGGTGAGCAGTTCTTC. It is translated as CASSRDRGEGEQFF.

The chain links TRBV5-8 to TRBJ1-4, with 10 bases fitting TRBD1. The length of the CDR3 is 15 residues. Germline lookup yields CDR1 SGHTS and CDR2 YDEGEE. Trimming took 4 bases from V and 5 from J; bases not matched to a gene: 5. The CDR3 sequence is CASSPGTGVNEKLFF. Here the CDR3 DNA reads TGTGCCAGCAGCCCCGGGACAGGGGTCAATGAAAAACTGTTTTTT.

V is TRBV23-1 and J is TRBJ2-7; 7 bases agree with TRBD2. TRBV23-1 belongs to the ORF category, with a function that is uncertain. After removal of 0 bases from V and 2 bases from J, the junction contained 7 bases not matched to a gene. The CDR3 spans 16 residues. The CDR3 is CASSQSREKGPYEQYF. Here the CDR3 DNA reads TGCGCCAGCAGTCAATCGCGGGAGAAGGGCCCCTACGAGCAGTACTTC.

The chain has TRBV25-1 and TRBJ1-3, with TRBD1 as a possible D gene (6 bases). Trimming removed 2 bases from V and 0 bases from J, with 8 bases in between. The CDR3 loop spans 15 amino acids. From germline, CDR1 is MGHDK and CDR2 SYGVNS. The CDR3 is CASSERGISGNTIYF. DNA of the CDR3: TGTGCCAGCAGTGAAAGGGGGATCTCTGGAAACACCATATATTTT.

The chain is built from TRBV14 and TRBJ2-3; 7 bases fit TRBD1. V lost 5 bases and J lost 5; bases outside the gene matches: 1. The CDR3 has 12 residues. Germline-derived CDR1 and CDR2 are SGHDN and FVKESK. The CDR3 loop is CASSAGGDTQYF. CDR3 nucleotides: TGTGCCAGCAGCGCAGGGGGAGATACGCAGTATTTT.

The chain recombines TRBV6-6 with TRBJ2-3, with 7 bases lining up with TRBD2. The CDR3 extends over 16 amino acids. Looked up from germline, CDR1 is MNHNY and CDR2 is SVGAGI (reference sequence). With V trimmed by 5 bases and J by 2 bases, 10 bases remained unmatched. CDR3 in amino acids: CASSPHLAAPTDTQYF. The CDR3 region has the DNA TGTGCCAGCAGTCCCCATCTAGCGGCTCCCACAGATACGCAGTATTTT.

The table lists this clone with a count of one. The chain couples TRBV4-1 to TRBJ2-3; 10 nucleotides align to TRBD2. CDR1 and CDR2 (germline): MGHRA, YSYEKL. CDR3 size: 18 residues. V was pared by 0 bases and J by 7 bases, with 13 bases of the junction left unmatched. CDR3 sequence: CASSQDQISGRASNTQYF. The DNA for the CDR3 is TGCGCCAGCAGCCAAGATCAAATAAGCGGGAGGGCCTCAAATACGCAGTATTTT.

This sequence joins TRBV7-9 and TRBJ1-2; D unclear. V was pared by 1 base and J by 0 bases, with 9 bases between. Germline V gene sequence: CDR1 SEHNR, CDR2 FQNEAQ (reference sequence). The CDR3 sequence is 15 residues long. The CDR3 DNA reads as TGTGCCAGCAGCTTAGTGACATCCTCTAACTATGGCTACACCTTC. Its protein is CASSLVTSSNYGYTF.

In its sample, this clone was seen once. J is TRBJ2-5 and V is TRBV11-2; 11 bases map to TRBD2. The V gene end was trimmed by 1 base and the J gene end by 5 bases; junction bases not matched to a gene: 9. The CDR3 consists of 17 residues. The germline V gene encodes CDR1 SGHAT and CDR2 FQNNGV. The CDR3 loop reads CASSLGGLAGSTETQYF. The DNA of the CDR3 is TGTGCCAGCAGCTTAGGCGGACTAGCGGGCTCTACCGAGACCCAGTACTTC.

The chain is built from TRBV28 and TRBJ1-2; D gene unclear. The CDR3 runs 18 residues. Trimming removed 2 bases at V and 4 bases at J, with 23 bases between. Germline-derived CDR1 and CDR2 are MDHEN and SYDVKM. DNA for the CDR3: TGTGCCAGCAGTTTAAGCTCCGGGAGTTCCTTAGTGAGCTATGGCTACACCTTC. Encoded protein: CASSLSSGSSLVSYGYTF.

The rearrangement uses TRBV29-1 and TRBJ2-7, with a possible D match to TRBD1 (8 bases). V lost 5 bases to trimming and J lost 0 bases, with 20 bases between them. CDR3 length equals 16 residues. Germline V gene lookup returns CDR1 SQVTM and CDR2 ANQGSEA. The CDR3 coding sequence is TGCAGCGTTCGGGCCACAGGGGGGGTGGGCTCCTACGAGCAGTACTTC. Its translation: CSVRATGGVGSYEQYF.

The chain uses TRBV5-5 and TRBJ1-1, with 8 bases that match TRBD1. Germline CDR1 is SGHKS and CDR2 is YYEKEE (reference sequence). This CDR3 spans 14 amino acids. The V and J ends lost 5 bases and 5 bases, in that order; junction bases with no gene match: 8. The CDR3 protein is CASRATGARTEAFF. The CDR3 bases are TGTGCCAGCAGGGCGACAGGGGCGCGAACTGAAGCTTTCTTT.

This chain links TRBV19 with TRBJ2-7, with 7 bases matching TRBD2. V lost 1 base to trimming and J lost 5 bases; unmatched junction nucleotides: 8. In germline, CDR1 is LNHDA, CDR2 SQIVND (reference sequence). CDR3 length: 15 amino acids. The CDR3 spells CASSIAPGRVHEQYF. The CDR3 bases are TGTGCCAGTAGTATAGCGCCAGGGAGGGTCCACGAGCAGTACTTC.

This rearrangement joins TRBV5-6 to TRBJ1-2; 10 bases match TRBD1. Germline CDR1 SGHDT, CDR2 YYEEEE. Trimming cost V 2 bases and J 4 bases; bases outside gene matches: 2. The CDR3 totals 14 residues. CDR3 protein: CASSFRDRGYGYTF. The CDR3 DNA reads TGTGCCAGCAGCTTCCGGGACAGGGGCTATGGCTACACCTTC.

This chain connects TRBV14 to TRBJ1-2, with D unclear. Germline-derived CDR1 and CDR2 are SGHDN and FVKESK. Trimming took 4 bases from V and 4 from J, leaving 7 bases between them. The length of the CDR3 is 12 residues. The CDR3 loop reads CASSLRGYGYTF. CDR3 nucleotides: TGTGCCAGCAGCCTACGAGGCTATGGCTACACCTTC.

In its sample, this clone was seen a few times. Other DNA sequences from this sample encode an identical CDR3 as well. The genes are TRBV6-6 and TRBJ2-1, with 10 nucleotides matching TRBD2. Germline V CDR1 and CDR2: MNHNY, SVGAGI (reference sequence). The CDR3 has 15 amino acids. The ends lost 4 bases at V and 5 bases at J; junction bases unmatched: 5. CDR3 bases: TGTGCCAGCAGTTGGGGACTAGCGCGAAACAATGAGCAGTTCTTC. It translates to CASSWGLARNNEQFF.

Regarding this clone: An end of the junction differs from the germline gene, which may be a read error. The V and J genes are TRBV7-7 and TRBJ1-2, with 7 bases matching TRBD1. CDR1 is SSHAT and CDR2 is FNYEAQ in the germline V gene (reference sequence). The CDR3 covers 17 residues. The CDR3 bases are TGTGCTAGCAGCCTCCGGACAGGCCATCCCAGAAACTATGGCTACACCTTC. Amino acids: CASSLRTGHPRNYGYTF.